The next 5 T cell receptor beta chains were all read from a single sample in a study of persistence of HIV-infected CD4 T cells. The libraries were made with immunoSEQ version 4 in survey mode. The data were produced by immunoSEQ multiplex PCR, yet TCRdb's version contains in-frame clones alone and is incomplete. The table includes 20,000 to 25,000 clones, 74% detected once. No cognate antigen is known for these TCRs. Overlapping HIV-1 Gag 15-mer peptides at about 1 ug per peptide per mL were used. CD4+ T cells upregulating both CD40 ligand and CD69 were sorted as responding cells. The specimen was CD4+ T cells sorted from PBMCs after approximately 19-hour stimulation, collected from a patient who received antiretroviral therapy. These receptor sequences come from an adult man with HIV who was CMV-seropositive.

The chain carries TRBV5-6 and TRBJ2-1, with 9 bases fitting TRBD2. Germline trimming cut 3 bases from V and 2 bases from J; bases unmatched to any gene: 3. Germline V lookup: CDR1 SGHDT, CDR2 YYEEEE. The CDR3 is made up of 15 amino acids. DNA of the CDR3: TGTGCCAGCAGCTCCCCTAGCGGGACCTACAATGAGCAGTTCTTC. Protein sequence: CASSSPSGTYNEQFF.

The CDR3 region has the DNA TGTGCCAGCAGCCAGTACCGGGACAGGGTCGCCGGGGAGCTGTTTTTT. Its translation is CASSQYRDRVAGELFF. The rearrangement joins TRBV3-1 (or the pseudogene TRBV3-2) to TRBJ2-2, with 9 bases lining up with TRBD1. Per the germline V gene, CDR1 is LGHDT and CDR2 is YNNKEL (reference sequence). The CDR3 has 16 amino acids. The junction had 8 bases not matched to a gene; V was cut back by 3 bases and J by 6 bases.

CDR3 DNA: TGTGCCAGTAGTACCCAGGGAGGGAGCGAGCAGTACTTC. It yields the protein CASSTQGGSEQYF. The chain combines TRBV19 with TRBJ2-7; 7 positions agree with TRBD2. The V segment lost 4 bases and the J segment 6 bases; nucleotides outside the gene matches: 6. This CDR3 spans 13 amino acids. The V gene's germline CDR1 is LNHDA and CDR2 SQIVND (reference sequence).

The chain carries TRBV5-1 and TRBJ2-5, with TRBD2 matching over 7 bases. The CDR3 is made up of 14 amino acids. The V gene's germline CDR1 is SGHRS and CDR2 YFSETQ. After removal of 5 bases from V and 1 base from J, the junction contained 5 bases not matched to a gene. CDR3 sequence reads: CASSPSGAQETQYF. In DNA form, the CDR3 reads TGCGCCAGCAGTCCAAGCGGGGCCCAAGAGACCCAGTACTTC. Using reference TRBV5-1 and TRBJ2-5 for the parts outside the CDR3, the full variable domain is KAGVTQTPRYLIKTRGQQVTLSCSPISGHRSVSWYQQTPGQGLQFLFEYFSETQRNKGNFPGRFSGRQFSNSRSEMNVSTLELGDSALYLCASSPSGAQETQYFGPGTRLLVL.

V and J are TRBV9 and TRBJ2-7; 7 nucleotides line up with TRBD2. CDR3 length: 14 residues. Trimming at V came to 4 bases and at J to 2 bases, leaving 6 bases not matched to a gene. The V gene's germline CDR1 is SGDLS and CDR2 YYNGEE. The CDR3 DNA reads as TGTGCCAGCAGCCCACGGGAGGTAGCCTACGAGCAGTACTTC. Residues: CASSPREVAYEQYF.